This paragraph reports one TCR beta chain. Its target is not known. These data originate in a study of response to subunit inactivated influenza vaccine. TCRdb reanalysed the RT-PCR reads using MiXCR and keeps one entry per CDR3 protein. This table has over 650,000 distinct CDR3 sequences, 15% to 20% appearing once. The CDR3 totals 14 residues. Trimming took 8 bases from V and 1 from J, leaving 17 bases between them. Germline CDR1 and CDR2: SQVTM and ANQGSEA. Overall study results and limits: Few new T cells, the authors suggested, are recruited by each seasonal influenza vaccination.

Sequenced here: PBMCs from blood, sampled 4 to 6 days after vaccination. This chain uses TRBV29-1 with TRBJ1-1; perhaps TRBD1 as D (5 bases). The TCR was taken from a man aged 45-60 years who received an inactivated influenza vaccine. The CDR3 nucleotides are TGCAGCACCCTTCCGGGACCGGGGAACACTGAAGCTTTCTTT. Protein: CSTLPGPGNTEAFF.